Sequencing of this T cell receptor (beta chain) was carried out in a study of shared clonotypes between healthy human individuals. This CDR3 is built from 11 residues. Study-level findings and limits: Non-shared clonotypes showed lower generation probabilities than clonotypes common to all four donors. An anticipated effect of sequencing depth on clonotype sharing among donors was recognized.

Sequenced by immunoSEQ multiplex PCR; TCRdb stores in-frame clones only, minus some. The sample yields 2 million to 3 million clones, 93% seen once. A note on this clone: What it binds is not known.

The sequencing sample was made of naive CD4+ T cells from PBMCs. Subset described: CD45RA+ positively selected. The V call is TRBV12-1, the J call TRBJ2-7. TRBV12-1 is recorded as a pseudogene. The origin of this receptor is a man aged 18-30 years in good health. Some clones in this sample may be carry-over from other donors' samples. CDR3 sequence reads: CASRVPNEQYF. The DNA for the CDR3 is TGTGCCAGCAGAGTCCCGAACGAGCAGTACTTC.